This T cell receptor (beta chain) was observed in a study of blood T cell repertoires in COVID-19. Turning to the study itself: Collection of acute and convalescent COVID-19 samples took place in the United States, Italy and Spain. From T cells, B-cell-depleted T cells, or PBMCs came the material, which was cDNA or gDNA.

Deletions cut 2 bases from V and 2 bases from J, with 12 bases between. CDR1 SGHAT and CDR2 FQNNGV come from the germline V gene. The CDR3 is 15 amino acids. Original processing notes: Amplified reference gene primers provided the basis for estimating nucleated cell counts. The data were produced by immunoSEQ multiplex PCR, yet TCRdb's version contains in-frame clones alone and is incomplete. From that table come the V and J calls and clone size; the DNA was used to work out D and trimming. Of approximately 82,000 clones listed, 83% are singletons. The clonotype was recovered from an older woman with acute or convalescent COVID-19. The rearrangement uses TRBV11-2 and TRBJ2-5; D is uncertain. The sequenced sample was peripheral blood. Here the CDR3 DNA reads TGTGCCAGCAGCTTACCTCTCCGAGATCAAGAGACCCAGTACTTC. This translates into CASSLPLRDQETQYF.